These 9 T cell receptor beta chains share one sample of origin, sequenced in a study of regulatory T cells in long-lasting Graves disease. In building TCR beta libraries, iRepertoire HTBI primers were used together with Arm-PCR of CDR3 regions. TCRdb ran MiXCR on the multiplex PCR reads and lists one entry per CDR3 protein. The table records over 350,000 distinct CDR3 sequences, 15% of them present only once. Time point of the sample: newly diagnosed GD, antithyroid drugs for less than 3 months. RNA from PBMCs was the source of the TCR library. In addition, the sample was reused for a study of T cells in Graves' hyperthyroidism and ophthalmopathy.

Sequencing was performed on peripheral blood mononuclear cells (PBMCs), taken at new diagnosis, from a patient treated with antithyroid drugs. These TCRs come from a woman in her forties with Graves disease.

The table lists this clonotype with a count of one. The chain uses TRBV5-8 and TRBJ2-7; D is uncertain. Germline-derived CDR1 and CDR2 are SGHTS and YDEGEE. Between the trimmed V and J ends, which lost 0 bases and 3 bases, there was a span of 13 bases. This CDR3 contains 15 residues. Written as DNA, the CDR3 is TGTGCCAGCAGCTTGGGGCCCCACCAAAGCTACGAGCAGTACTTC. It translates to CASSLGPHQSYEQYF.

This clonotype was detected ten times or more. The rearrangement joins TRBV6-1 to TRBJ2-5, with TRBD2 matching 10 bases. With 6 bases clipped from V and 0 bases from J, the junction kept 10 bases outside the gene matches. The CDR3 totals 17 residues. Looked up from germline, CDR1 is MNHNS and CDR2 is SASEGT. The CDR3 here is CASRPITSGMYQETQYF. The CDR3 DNA reads TGTGCCAGCAGGCCCATTACTAGCGGGATGTACCAAGAGACCCAGTACTTC.

This clonotype has more than one count but fewer than ten. The chain recombines TRBV11-3 with TRBJ2-2; 7 positions match TRBD1. After removal of 4 bases from V and 0 bases from J, the junction contained 5 bases not matched to a gene. The CDR3 runs 16 residues. Germline V gene sequence: CDR1 SGHNT, CDR2 YENEEA. This CDR3 reads CASSSRTGSNTGELFF. The CDR3 coding sequence is TGTGCCAGCAGCTCCCGGACAGGATCGAACACCGGGGAGCTGTTTTTT.

This clonotype was seen repeatedly, ten times or more. This chain uses TRBV28 with TRBJ1-1; D remains ambiguous. The CDR3 spans 13 residues. V was trimmed by 6 bases and J by 10 bases, leaving 18 bases between them. From germline, CDR1 is MDHEN and CDR2 SYDVKM. CDR3 loop: CASSLRSPVGAFF. The CDR3 DNA reads TGTGCCAGCAGCCTCCGCTCCCCAGTGGGAGCTTTCTTT.

In this sample, this clonotype turned up many times. V is TRBV12-3 or TRBV12-4 and J is TRBJ2-3; 10 nucleotides match TRBD2. The V segment lost 1 base and the J segment 2 bases; nucleotides outside the gene matches: 12. There are 19 residues in the CDR3. CDR3 sequence reads: CASSLVPGGGTSATDTQYF. CDR3 in DNA: TGTGCCAGCAGTTTAGTACCTGGGGGGGGGACTAGCGCCACAGATACGCAGTATTTT.

This clonotype was counted between two and nine times. The rearrangement joins TRBV10-3 to TRBJ1-2; D is ambiguous. V was shortened by 9 bases and J by 2 bases, with 7 bases between the two germline ends. The CDR3 extends over 11 amino acids. The germline CDR1 and CDR2 sequences are ENHRY and SYGVKD. The CDR3 sequence: CAIGGNYGYTF. The CDR3 DNA follows: TGTGCCATTGGAGGGAACTATGGCTACACCTTC.

The sample holds many counts of this clonotype. The V and J genes are TRBV11-2 and TRBJ1-2, with TRBD1 matching over 8 bases. The CDR3 consists of 14 residues. Germline lookup yields CDR1 SGHAT and CDR2 FQNNGV. Germline trimming cut 6 bases from V and 4 bases from J; bases unmatched to any gene: 7. CDR3 sequence reads: CASRPTGVLYGYTF. CDR3 coding DNA: TGTGCCAGCAGGCCGACAGGGGTTCTCTATGGCTACACCTTC.

This clonotype was counted ten times or more. The gene calls are TRBV20-1 and TRBJ2-7; D is perhaps TRBD1 or TRBD2 (6 bases each). The CDR3 extends over 14 amino acids. Germline V lookup: CDR1 DFQATT, CDR2 SNEGSKA (reference sequence). The V end was cut by 2 bases, the J end by 7 bases, with 18 bases between. The DNA for the CDR3 is TGCAGTGCTAGAAGGGGGTCGGGAGCTGAGGAGCAGTACTTC. This encodes CSARRGSGAEEQYF.

This clonotype has a handful of counts. V and J are TRBV19 and TRBJ1-1; D is perhaps TRBD1 (6 bases). The V end was cut by 3 bases, the J end by 1 base, with 21 bases between. Germline V gene sequence: CDR1 LNHDA, CDR2 SQIVND (reference sequence). The CDR3 loop spans 18 amino acids. This CDR3 is CASSILWLSQGRNTEAFF. CDR3 coding DNA: TGTGCCAGTAGTATTCTATGGTTGTCACAGGGAAGGAACACTGAAGCTTTCTTT.